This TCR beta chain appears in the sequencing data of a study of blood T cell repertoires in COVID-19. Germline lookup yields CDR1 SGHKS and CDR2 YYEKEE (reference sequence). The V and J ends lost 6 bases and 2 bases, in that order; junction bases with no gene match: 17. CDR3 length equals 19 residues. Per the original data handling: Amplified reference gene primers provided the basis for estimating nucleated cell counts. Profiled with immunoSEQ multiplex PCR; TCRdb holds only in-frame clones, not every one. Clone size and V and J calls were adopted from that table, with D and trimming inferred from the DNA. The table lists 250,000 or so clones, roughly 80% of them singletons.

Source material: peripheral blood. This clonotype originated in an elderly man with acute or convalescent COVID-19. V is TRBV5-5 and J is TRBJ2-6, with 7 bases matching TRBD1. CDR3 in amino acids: CASIPWVPQGFAGANVLTF. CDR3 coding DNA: TGTGCCAGCATTCCCTGGGTGCCACAGGGGTTCGCTGGGGCCAACGTCCTGACTTTC.